This T cell receptor beta chain was sequenced for a study of cytotoxic CD8 clonotypes in ibrutinib-treated CLL. Background on the study: Partial responses totalled approximately 24 and complete responses 2; after median approximately 62 months, about 15 remained remitted and about twelve progressed. Among the samples, the mean was roughly 280,000 productive templates and about 94,000 productive rearrangements. Findings and limits, study-wide: The clonality went up when patients responded to ibrutinib and dropped back toward baseline at progression.

TCRdb keeps only in-frame clones here, not all; method: immunoSEQ multiplex PCR. The profile covers 200,000 to 250,000 clones, with around 70% appearing a single time and about 6.4% taken by the ten largest. V lost 6 bases and J 0 bases, leaving 12 bases between the germline ends. The CDR3 length is 14 residues. Germline CDR1 reads SGHRS; CDR2 reads YFSETQ. This clone occurred once. Its specificity is unknown. In the same sample, other DNA sequences code for this CDR3. This specimen consisted of PBMCs, obtained after 12 months of ibrutinib treatment. The sequence came from a human donor with chronic lymphocytic leukemia. This sequence joins TRBV5-1 and TRBJ1-1; no clear D gene. The CDR3 DNA reads as TGCGCCAGCACCACGGCGGGGTTGAACACTGAAGCTTTCTTT. This translates into CASTTAGLNTEAFF.